This TCR beta chain derives from a study of T cell clonotyping in hematopoietic cell transplantation. TCRdb's copy holds only in-frame clones and misses some; the assay was immunoSEQ multiplex PCR. This table holds approximately 6,200 clones, 60% to 80% found once. This clone was observed a single time. This CDR3 is built from 13 residues. Trimming took off 8 bases at V and 5 bases at J, with 18 bases between the two ends. Germline values: CDR1 SQVTM, CDR2 ANQGSEA. The receptor was isolated from a female patient between 30 and 45 years old who had an allogeneic stem cell transplant, so the T cells may come from the graft donor. Some clones in this sample may be carry-over from other donors' samples. J is TRBJ1-2 and V is TRBV29-1, with D unresolved. Sequencing was performed on PBMCs, taken 100 days after allogeneic stem cell transplant. The CDR3 bases are TGCAGCCTACATTCTGGGCCGAGTTATGGCTACACCTTC. This sequence encodes CSLHSGPSYGYTF.